The clone carrying this T cell receptor (beta chain) has more than one count but fewer than ten. The data are from a study of T-cell reconstitution after alpha-beta-depleted transplantation in children. The CDR3 is 13 amino acids. Trimming took off 6 bases at V and 1 base at J, with 9 bases between the two ends. CDR1 and CDR2 from the germline V gene are SGHTA and FQGNSA. Unique molecular identifiers featured in how the TCRbeta library was prepared. TCRdb called the PCR reads again in MiXCR, with one record for every CDR3 protein. In the table there are about 500,000 distinct CDR3 sequences, 30% to 35% of which are singletons.

The sample here was PBMCs from the stem cell graft donor, taken from the stem cell graft. The chain links TRBV7-2 to TRBJ2-5; perhaps TRBD2 as D (5 bases). The receptor was isolated from a human donor who donated a stem cell graft to a child with aplastic anemia. The CDR3 sequence is CASSRRIQETQYF. The CDR3 coding sequence is TGTGCCAGCAGTCGGAGGATCCAAGAGACCCAGTACTTC.